A single sample gave rise to the 4 T cell receptor beta chains below, sequenced in a study of CD8+ T cells in alopecia areata. Combined cutaneous lymph node cells underwent sorting by CD4, CD8alpha, NKG2D, NKG2ACE and additional markers. cDNA serving as the sequencing template came from extracted, reverse transcribed RNA. Generated by immunoSEQ multiplex PCR, the TCRdb table keeps only in-frame clones and is missing some. The sample includes approximately 280,000 clones, none of them occurring once. The source material was CD4+ T cells sorted from a lymph node. The receptors here all came from a C3H/HeJ mouse with alopecia areata. For this strain, the MHC haplotype corresponds to H2-k.

A few counts support this clone. Mouse germline and gene names are used. With the read ending 4 residues before the CDR3 end, the germline J gene is used to fill in that end. This chain joins TRBV1 and TRBJ2-1; the D gene is possibly TRBD1 (6 bases). V was clipped by 2 bases and J by 3 bases, with 11 bases between them. The germline V gene encodes CDR1 NSQYPW and CDR2 LRSPGD (reference sequence). The CDR3 covers 15 residues. Incomplete CDR3 DNA: TGCACCTGCAGTGCACAGGGGAGGAGCTATGCT. This translates into CTCSAQGRSYA. The whole CDR3 reads CTCSAQGRSYAEQFF.

This clone was detected a few times. Gene names are the mouse ones. The read ends 4 residues before the CDR3 terminus; that terminus is restored from the germline J gene. The V gene is TRBV19, the J gene TRBJ2-1, with a weak D call TRBD2 (7 bases). Germline-derived CDR1 and CDR2 are FNHDT and SITEND (reference sequence). CDR3 size: 15 residues. Trimming cost V 6 bases and J 1 base, with 14 bases left between them. The CDR3 loop is CASTLRGANYAEQFF. The CDR3 DNA, read in part, is TGTGCCAGCACCCTACGGGGGGCAAACTATGCT.

This clone was seen at least ten times. The gene names here belong to mouse. With the read ending 4 residues before the CDR3 end, the germline J gene is used to fill in that end. Additional DNA sequences in this sample encode the identical CDR3. V usage is TRBV17 and J usage is TRBJ2-2; 7 nucleotides agree with TRBD2. The CDR3 is 15 residues long. The V gene's germline CDR1 is MNHDT and CDR2 YYDKIL. With 5 bases clipped from V and 0 bases from J, the junction kept 3 bases outside the gene matches. The CDR3 loop reads CASSETGSNTGQLYF. Partial CDR3 DNA: TGTGCTAGCAGTGAGACTGGGTCAAACACCGGG.

As for this clone: Mouse germline and gene names are used. The sequenced part of the CDR3 DNA is TGCACCTGCAGTGCAGACTGGGCGAGCTCCTAT. It encodes CTCSADWASSY. The whole CDR3 sequence is CTCSADWASSYEQYF. The gene calls are TRBV1 and TRBJ2-7; the D gene is possibly TRBD2 (5 bases). The read stops 4 residues short of the end of the CDR3; the missing end is completed from the germline J gene. Germline V gene lookup returns CDR1 NSQYPW and CDR2 LRSPGD (reference sequence). CDR3 size: 15 residues. The V gene lost 0 bases and the J gene lost 0 bases, with 9 bases spanning the gap.